A single sample gave rise to the 18 T cell receptor beta chains below, sequenced in a study of blood T cell repertoires in COVID-19. TCRdb's copy holds only in-frame clones and misses some; the assay was immunoSEQ multiplex PCR. The sample comprises roughly 110,000 clones, approximately 89% of which are singletons, and 4.5% rests with the top ten. The sample was peripheral blood. These receptors were obtained from a man between 40 and 49 years old with acute or convalescent COVID-19.

This chain joins TRBV2 and TRBJ1-3, with a weak D call TRBD1 (6 bases). Germline lookup yields CDR1 SNHLY and CDR2 FYNNEI. CDR3 size: 11 residues. V dropped 6 bases and J dropped 10 bases, with 10 bases sitting between them. This chain's CDR3 is CASRAGETIYF. The CDR3 DNA follows: TGTGCCAGCAGGGCAGGGGAAACCATATATTTT.

This clone was detected only once. DNA for the CDR3: TGTGCCAGCAGTGAGGCTGACAGGGGCAACACTGAAGCTTTCTTT. Encoded protein: CASSEADRGNTEAFF. The rearrangement links TRBV6-1 to TRBJ1-1; 8 positions match TRBD1. The CDR3 sequence is 15 residues long. V was clipped by 3 bases and J by 2 bases; unmatched bases: 5. Per germline, CDR1 MNHNS and CDR2 SASEGT.

This clone was counted a single time. The genes are TRBV7-2 and TRBJ2-1; D possibly corresponds to TRBD2 (6 bases). The CDR3 loop spans 16 amino acids. Trimming stripped 5 bases from V and 7 bases from J, with 21 bases between. From germline, CDR1 is SGHTA and CDR2 FQGNSA. This CDR3 reads CASSPSGGRGLNEQFF. Written as DNA, the CDR3 is TGTGCCAGCAGCCCCTCTGGGGGGAGAGGGTTGAATGAGCAGTTCTTC.

The rearrangement links TRBV5-1 to TRBJ2-5; tentative D call: TRBD1 (5 bases). The CDR3 loop spans 12 amino acids. V lost 2 bases, J lost 3 bases, and 5 bases lay in between. The germline CDR1 and CDR2 sequences are SGHRS and YFSETQ. In DNA form, the CDR3 reads TGCGCCAGCAGCTTCAGGGAAGAGACCCAGTACTTC. Its translation: CASSFREETQYF. Combining the CDR3 with reference TRBV5-1 and TRBJ2-5 gives the whole variable domain KAGVTQTPRYLIKTRGQQVTLSCSPISGHRSVSWYQQTPGQGLQFLFEYFSETQRNKGNFPGRFSGRQFSNSRSEMNVSTLELGDSALYLCASSFREETQYFGPGTRLLVL.

This clone appeared a few times. This chain connects TRBV10-3 to TRBJ1-2, with 10 bases aligning to TRBD1. The CDR3 sequence is 14 residues long. Trimming at V came to 6 bases and at J to 5 bases, leaving 6 bases not matched to a gene. Per the germline V gene, CDR1 is ENHRY and CDR2 is SYGVKD. The CDR3 DNA follows: TGTGCCATCAGATATGGGACAGGGGATTATGGCTACACCTTC. Amino acids: CAIRYGTGDYGYTF.

The chain has TRBV19 and TRBJ2-7; TRBD2 agrees at 7 bases. V gave up 1 base and J gave up 3 bases; unmatched junction bases: 3. CDR1 is LNHDA, CDR2 SQIVND, per germline (reference sequence). The CDR3 sequence is 14 residues long. For the CDR3, the DNA is TGTGCCAGTAGTATAGGACCTAGCGGCTACGAGCAGTACTTC. This translates into CASSIGPSGYEQYF.

This clone was counted once. The chain couples TRBV5-4 to TRBJ1-2; perhaps TRBD1 as D (6 bases). CDR3 length: 16 residues. The germline V gene has CDR1 SGHNT and CDR2 YYREEE (reference sequence). The V and J ends lost 3 bases and 2 bases respectively, with 17 bases between them. The CDR3 DNA reads as TGTGCCAGCAGCTCAATCTTGACAGGAACAAACTATGGCTACACCTTC. It specifies CASSSILTGTNYGYTF.

CDR3 residues: CATSREAPSTDTQYF. CDR3 DNA: TGTGCCACCAGCAGAGAGGCCCCAAGCACAGATACGCAGTATTTT. The V and J genes are TRBV15 and TRBJ2-3; D gene uncertain. V lost 0 bases, J lost 0 bases, and 7 bases lay in between. Germline values: CDR1 LNHNV, CDR2 YYDKDF (reference sequence). This CDR3 region has 15 residues.

This sequence joins TRBV30 and TRBJ2-1; 11 nucleotides line up with TRBD2. Germline V gives CDR1 GTSNPN, CDR2 SVGIG (reference sequence). Trimming took 6 bases from V and 8 from J; bases not matched to a gene: 12. This CDR3 is built from 15 residues. The CDR3: CACPGIAGGPDEQFF. CDR3 coding DNA: TGTGCCTGCCCCGGGATAGCGGGAGGGCCAGATGAGCAGTTCTTC.

The CDR3 nucleotides are TGTGCAAGTCGCTTAGATGGCGGGAGAAGCTCCTACGAGCAGTACTTC. The encoded protein is CASRLDGGRSSYEQYF. The gene calls are TRBV12-2 and TRBJ2-7; TRBD2 is the table's D call and was not checked against the DNA. TRBV12-2 is termed a pseudogene. The CDR3 length is 16 residues.

The V and J genes are TRBV6-1 and TRBJ1-2; TRBD1 is a possible D gene (5 bases). The CDR3 contains 14 residues. Between the trimmed V and J ends, which lost 1 base and 4 bases, there was a span of 10 bases. Germline V gene sequence: CDR1 MNHNS, CDR2 SASEGT. DNA for the CDR3: TGTGCCAGCAGTGAAGTCGGGGGTGGCTATGGCTACACCTTC. Translation: CASSEVGGGYGYTF.

This clone was observed a few times. CDR3 in amino acids: CASSVITGGAYNEQFF. The CDR3 DNA is TGTGCCAGCAGCGTGATTACAGGGGGCGCCTACAATGAGCAGTTCTTC. The rearrangement links TRBV27 to TRBJ2-1, with 9 bases lining up with TRBD1. The germline V gene encodes CDR1 MNHEY and CDR2 SMNVEV (reference sequence). This CDR3 has 16 residues. The V and J ends lost 6 bases and 2 bases, in that order; junction bases with no gene match: 8.

V usage is TRBV9 and J usage is TRBJ1-5; 7 bases are a match to TRBD1. The CDR3 spans 14 residues. V was pared by 0 bases and J by 5 bases, with 2 bases of the junction left unmatched. CDR1 and CDR2 (germline): SGDLS, YYNGEE. CDR3 in amino acids: CASSVEGGDQPQHF. The CDR3 nucleotides read TGTGCCAGCAGCGTAGAAGGGGGCGATCAGCCCCAGCATTTT.

V is TRBV12-3 or TRBV12-4 and J is TRBJ2-7; D unresolved. Deletions cut 1 base from V and 1 base from J, with 5 bases between. The CDR3 runs 13 residues. The CDR3 here is CASSLGRSYEQYF. The CDR3 DNA follows: TGTGCCAGCAGTTTAGGCAGATCCTACGAGCAGTACTTC.

V gene TRBV5-6 combines with J gene TRBJ1-6; D call uncertain. V lost 0 bases and J 8 bases, leaving 6 bases between the germline ends. From germline, CDR1 is SGHDT and CDR2 YYEEEE. The CDR3 totals 13 residues. CDR3 DNA: TGTGCCAGCAGCTTGGATACGGATTCACCCCTCCACTTT. Amino acid sequence: CASSLDTDSPLHF.

The J gene is TRBJ1-2, the V gene TRBV6-4; TRBD1 matches at 9 bases. The trim removed 7 bases at V and 11 bases at J, leaving 17 bases unmatched. Germline V gene sequence: CDR1 MRHNA, CDR2 SNTAGT. The CDR3 contains 15 residues. CDR3 DNA: TGTGCCAGCAAACAGGCGTCGGGACAGGGTTTTCGGTACACCTTC. Its translation: CASKQASGQGFRYTF.

The rearrangement uses TRBV15 and TRBJ1-5, with D possibly TRBD1 on 6 matching bases. Germline V gene lookup returns CDR1 LNHNV and CDR2 YYDKDF (reference sequence). The CDR3 is 14 residues long. Trimming removed 9 bases from V and 4 bases from J, with 16 bases in between. CDR3 residues: CATRGAGVNQPQHF. In DNA, the CDR3 is TGTGCCACTAGGGGAGCAGGGGTGAATCAGCCCCAGCATTTT.

Here the CDR3 reads CASSLDRVAGYTF. CDR3 coding DNA: TGTGCCAGCAGCCTGGACAGGGTAGCTGGCTACACCTTC. The rearrangement uses TRBV14 and TRBJ1-2; 8 nucleotides line up with TRBD1. CDR1 is SGHDN and CDR2 is FVKESK in the germline V gene. J lost 7 bases, V lost 4 bases, and 5 bases had no gene match. The CDR3 is made up of 13 amino acids.